This T cell receptor (beta chain) emerged from a study of beta chain features in type 1 diabetes. General study findings and limits: Moderate but significant shortening of TCRB CDR3s was recorded in all four CD4+ subsets from Type 1 diabetes patients.

Expressed TCRB transcripts were sequenced because the entire RNA isolate underwent reverse transcription. This table comes from immunoSEQ multiplex PCR, and its TCRdb copy is limited to in-frame clones, with some not included. The data contain 680,000 or so clones, roughly 12% of them singletons. Comment on this clone: Its specificity is not known.

The germline V gene encodes CDR1 MNHEY and CDR2 SVGAGI. Trimming removed 2 bases from V and 7 bases from J, with 12 bases in between. The CDR3 totals 13 residues. The sequencing input was naive CD4+ T cells from blood. This clonotype originated in a man between 18 and 29 years old with type 1 diabetes. This chain joins TRBV6-5 and TRBJ2-7; D is possibly TRBD2 (5 bases). The CDR3 region has the DNA TGTGCCAGCAGTTACGTGTCTTGGAGGGAGCAGTACTTC. As protein: CASSYVSWREQYF.